The sample holds a few counts of the clone carrying this T cell receptor (beta chain). These data originate in a study of blood T cells in healthy people across ages. Next came a second PCR, run for about 6 to 12 cycles, which used a sample-barcoded 5' primer along with a J-beta primer mix. TCRdb reprocessed the 5' RACE reads via MiXCR and lists one record per CDR3 protein. Altogether around 620,000 distinct CDR3 sequences are present, 27% being singletons, with the ten largest covering 18%. This CDR3 has 17 amino acids. The germline V gene has CDR1 LNHNV and CDR2 YYDKDF (reference sequence). Trimming took off 0 bases at V and 3 bases at J, with 17 bases between the two ends.

This TCR came from a woman in her 70s in good health. The rearrangement joins TRBV15 to TRBJ2-5, with a tentative D call TRBD2 (5 bases). Sequencing input: blood. The CDR3 DNA is TGTGCCACCAGCAGAGAAATACGTTGGCTAGCAGAAGAGACCCAGTACTTC. It codes for CATSREIRWLAEETQYF.